The 16 T cell receptor beta chains below come from one sample, sequenced in a study of blood T cell repertoires in COVID-19. Method: immunoSEQ multiplex PCR; TCRdb's copy keeps in-frame clones and lacks some. The table lists about 380,000 clones, 70% to 85% of them singletons. The sequencing sample was made of peripheral blood. These receptors were obtained from a human donor with acute or convalescent COVID-19. The donor label of this sample is uncertain.

The rearrangement uses TRBV29-1 and TRBJ2-7; 7 bases agree with TRBD2. The CDR3 loop spans 14 amino acids. Germline lookup yields CDR1 SQVTM and CDR2 ANQGSEA. V shed 4 bases, J shed 4 bases, and the junction held 10 bases outside the gene matches. CDR3 residues: CSVGQRGPAYEQYF. The CDR3 DNA reads TGCAGCGTTGGCCAGCGGGGCCCGGCATACGAGCAGTACTTC.

The chain couples TRBV3-1 (or the pseudogene TRBV3-2) to TRBJ1-4, with 7 bases identical to TRBD1. V shed 3 bases and J 7 bases; nucleotides not matched to a gene: 11. The germline gives CDR1 LGHDT, CDR2 YNNKEL (reference sequence). The CDR3 has 16 residues. CDR3 in DNA: TGTGCCAGCAGCCAGGGTACAGGGGCGCGAAGTGAAAAACTGTTTTTT. This encodes CASSQGTGARSEKLFF.

The V and J genes are TRBV21-1 and TRBJ1-4; TRBD1 is the table's D call, not checked against the DNA. TRBV21-1 is described as a pseudogene. The length of the CDR3 is 15 residues. The CDR3 DNA follows: TGTGCCAGCAGCGTTGGACAGGCAACTAATGAAAAACTGTTTTTT. Its protein product is CASSVGQATNEKLFF.

This clone was observed a few times. The J gene is TRBJ1-5, the V gene TRBV5-6, with 10 bases matching TRBD1. This CDR3 is built from 16 residues. J lost 5 bases, V lost 1 base, and 6 bases had no gene match. Germline CDR1 reads SGHDT; CDR2 reads YYEEEE. CDR3 DNA: TGTGCCAGCAGCTTGAGGCGGGACAGGGGTCATCAGCCCCAGCATTTT. Its translation is CASSLRRDRGHQPQHF.

The rearrangement uses TRBV7-2 and TRBJ1-1; 9 bases align to TRBD1. Germline V gene sequence: CDR1 SGHTA, CDR2 FQGNSA. V shed 5 bases, J shed 0 bases, and the junction held 7 bases outside the gene matches. The CDR3 has 16 residues. This chain's CDR3 is CASSPWTGAMNTEAFF. DNA for the CDR3: TGTGCCAGCAGCCCTTGGACAGGGGCGATGAACACTGAAGCTTTCTTT.

The chain joins TRBV12-3 or TRBV12-4 to TRBJ2-7; D uncertain. This CDR3 is 12 amino acids long. V gave up 5 bases and J gave up 3 bases, with 8 bases separating them. As DNA, the CDR3 is TGTGCCAGCAGTAAAAGCATCTACGAGCAGTACTTC. It translates to CASSKSIYEQYF.

The chain has TRBV10-1 and TRBJ1-3; D is unresolved. CDR1 is WNHNN and CDR2 is SYGVQD in the germline V gene (reference sequence). The ends were cut back, 6 bases at V and 4 bases at J, with 22 bases in the middle. The CDR3 has 17 residues. CDR3 DNA sequence: TGCGCCAGCAGCGATTCGTCTCGAGGGTTTGGAGGAAACACCATATATTTT. Translating it yields CASSDSSRGFGGNTIYF.

The chain recombines TRBV30 with TRBJ1-2, with 7 bases matching TRBD1. There are 15 residues in the CDR3. Trimming at V came to 7 bases and at J to 2 bases, leaving 13 bases not matched to a gene. CDR1 is GTSNPN and CDR2 is SVGIG in the germline V gene (reference sequence). This CDR3 is CAYRSKTGINYGYTF. The CDR3 nucleotides read TGTGCCTACCGCTCTAAGACAGGGATCAACTATGGCTACACCTTC.

The chain has TRBV3-1 (or the pseudogene TRBV3-2) and TRBJ2-2, with D uncertain. Germline V gene sequence: CDR1 LGHDT, CDR2 YNNKEL (reference sequence). The CDR3 covers 15 residues. Trimming cost V 4 bases and J 6 bases, with 15 bases left between them. The CDR3: CASSPWSGGAGELFF. The CDR3 DNA is TGTGCCAGCAGCCCTTGGTCGGGTGGCGCCGGGGAGCTGTTTTTT.

For the CDR3, the DNA is TGTGCCCTCTGGGGACAGAGGAACACTGAAGCTTTCTTT. Amino acids: CALWGQRNTEAFF. The chain joins TRBV30 to TRBJ1-1, with 7 nucleotides matching TRBD1. The CDR3 totals 13 residues. J gave up 1 base and V 8 bases, and 7 bases lay outside the gene matches. The germline V gene encodes CDR1 GTSNPN and CDR2 SVGIG (reference sequence).

The chain's CDR3 is CASSVDVGFNEKLFF. Written as DNA, the CDR3 is TGTGCCAGCAGCGTAGATGTGGGCTTTAATGAAAAACTGTTTTTT. The chain combines TRBV9 with TRBJ1-4; D is unclear. This CDR3 is 15 amino acids long. The germline CDR1 and CDR2 sequences are SGDLS and YYNGEE. V lost 0 bases, J lost 4 bases, and 10 bases lay in between.

This chain links TRBV5-1 with TRBJ2-1, with TRBD2 matching 11 bases. CDR1 is SGHRS, CDR2 YFSETQ, per germline. CDR3 size: 16 residues. V trimming: 4 bases; J trimming: 9 bases; junction bases outside the gene matches: 12. The CDR3 protein is CASSAGVASGRSEQFF. The CDR3 nucleotides read TGCGCCAGCAGCGCCGGGGTGGCTAGCGGGAGGTCTGAGCAGTTCTTC.

The chain joins TRBV29-1 to TRBJ1-6; the D is unclear. Germline V CDR1 and CDR2: SQVTM, ANQGSEA. The V and J ends lost 4 bases and 7 bases respectively, with 8 bases between them. This CDR3 is 12 amino acids long. CDR3 region: CSVGAFNSPLHF. In DNA form, the CDR3 reads TGCAGCGTTGGGGCCTTCAATTCACCCCTCCACTTT.

The genes are TRBV5-1 and TRBJ1-2; the match to TRBD1 covers 8 bases. Germline assignment: CDR1 SGHRS and CDR2 YFSETQ. J lost 10 bases, V lost 4 bases, and 6 bases had no gene match. The CDR3 sequence is 12 residues long. The CDR3: CASSNRQGIYTF. The CDR3 DNA follows: TGCGCCAGCAGCAATCGACAGGGGATCTACACCTTC.

The chain joins TRBV10-3 to TRBJ2-1; D is possibly TRBD2 (5 bases). V lost 4 bases, J lost 10 bases, and 14 bases lay in between. Germline-derived CDR1 and CDR2 are ENHRY and SYGVKD. The CDR3 is 13 amino acids. In DNA form, the CDR3 reads TGTGCCATCAGTGGGACTTTAGCAGGCGAGCAGTTCTTC. This gives the protein CAISGTLAGEQFF.

The J gene is TRBJ1-2, the V gene TRBV19; 9 positions match TRBD1. This CDR3 is built from 13 residues. The V and J ends lost 5 bases and 7 bases, in that order; junction bases with no gene match: 5. The germline V gene encodes CDR1 LNHDA and CDR2 SQIVND (reference sequence). The DNA of the CDR3 is TGTGCCAGTAGTCACAGGGGGCGAGGTGGCTACACCTTC. It is translated as CASSHRGRGGYTF.